This T cell receptor beta chain appears in the sequencing data of a study of control samples from healthy donors and cancer patients. The data were produced by immunoSEQ multiplex PCR, yet TCRdb's version contains in-frame clones alone and is incomplete. The top ten clones hold around 8.2% of a sample with roughly 88,000 clones, about 92% of them seen once. The CDR3 is 18 residues long. The V segment lost 1 base and the J segment 3 bases; nucleotides outside the gene matches: 15. The V gene's germline CDR1 is KGHSH and CDR2 LQKENI. The TCR originated in a man younger than 35 in good health. Material: blood. V is TRBV18 and J is TRBJ2-7, with 7 bases fitting TRBD1. In nucleotides, the CDR3 is TGTGCCAGCTCACCACTAAATCGAATCGACAGGGTTGGCTACGAGCAGTACTTC. This translates into CASSPLNRIDRVGYEQYF.